This T cell receptor beta chain was identified during a study of blood T cells in healthy people across ages. V trimming: 0 bases; J trimming: 7 bases; junction bases outside the gene matches: 4. The germline CDR1 and CDR2 sequences are LGHNA and YNFKEQ. The CDR3 covers 14 residues. Primers used in a second PCR of roughly 7 to 11 cycles were a sample-barcoded 5' primer and a J-beta primer mix. TCRdb processed the 5' RACE reads anew with MiXCR; each CDR3 protein has one entry. Here the sample spans roughly 1.7 million distinct CDR3 sequences, 34% being singletons. This clonotype came up once. The receptor's source is a woman younger than 45 in good health. The sequenced sample was blood. V gene TRBV4-2 combines with J gene TRBJ1-1; 8 bases align to TRBD1. The CDR3 loop reads CASSQDGQGVEAFF. Here the CDR3 DNA reads TGTGCCAGCAGCCAAGATGGACAGGGTGTTGAAGCTTTCTTT.